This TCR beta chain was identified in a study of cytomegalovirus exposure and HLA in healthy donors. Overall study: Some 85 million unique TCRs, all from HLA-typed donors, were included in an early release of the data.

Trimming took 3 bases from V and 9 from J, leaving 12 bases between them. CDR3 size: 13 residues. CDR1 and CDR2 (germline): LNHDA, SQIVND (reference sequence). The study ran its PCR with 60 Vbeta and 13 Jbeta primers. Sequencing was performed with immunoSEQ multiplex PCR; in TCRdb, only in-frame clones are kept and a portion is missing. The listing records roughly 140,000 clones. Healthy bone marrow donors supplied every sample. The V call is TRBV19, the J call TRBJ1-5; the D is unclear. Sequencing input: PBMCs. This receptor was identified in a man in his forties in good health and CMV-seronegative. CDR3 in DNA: TGTGCCAGTAGTATTGAGGTCGGAGGGCCCCAGCATTTT. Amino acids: CASSIEVGGPQHF.